Listed here is a single T cell receptor beta chain. Its cognate antigen is unknown. The data stem from a study of shared clonotypes between healthy human individuals. About the study: A couple of women and three men aged 18 to 49 made up the donors. Regarding the study as a whole: Apart from blood, nothing was sampled; tissue repertoires likely differ.

The repertoire was sequenced with immunoSEQ multiplex PCR; TCRdb's copy has only in-frame clones and lacks some. This table has millions of clones, just over 90% appearing once. Trimming at V came to 4 bases and at J to 1 base, leaving 3 bases not matched to a gene. Per germline, CDR1 SGDLS and CDR2 YYNGEE. This CDR3 has 15 residues. Terminally differentiated effector memory CD45RA+ cells were excluded from the naive CD8 cells, which were CD45RO-negative and positively selected for CCR7. Sequenced sample: naive CD8+ T cells from PBMCs. The sequence was collected from a man aged 18 to 30 in good health. Some clones in this sample may be carry-over from other donors' samples. The rearrangement joins TRBV9 to TRBJ2-2, with 8 nucleotides matching TRBD1. CDR3 residues: CASSSTGGNTGELFF. The CDR3 DNA is TGTGCCAGCAGCTCCACAGGGGGGAACACCGGGGAGCTGTTTTTT.